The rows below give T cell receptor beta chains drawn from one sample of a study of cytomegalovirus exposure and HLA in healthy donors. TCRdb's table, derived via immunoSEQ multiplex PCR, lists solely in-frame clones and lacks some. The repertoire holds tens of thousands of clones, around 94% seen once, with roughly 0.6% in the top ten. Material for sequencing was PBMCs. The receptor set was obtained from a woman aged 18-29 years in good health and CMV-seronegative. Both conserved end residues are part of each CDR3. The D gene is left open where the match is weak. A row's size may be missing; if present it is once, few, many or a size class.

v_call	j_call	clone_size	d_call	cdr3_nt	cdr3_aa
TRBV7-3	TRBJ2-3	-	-	TGTGCCAGCAGCTTTGGGCAGGGTTCAGATACGCAGTATTTT	CASSFGQGSDTQYF
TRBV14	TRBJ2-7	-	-	TGTGCCAGCAGCCGGGACTCATACGAGCAGTACTTC	CASSRDSYEQYF
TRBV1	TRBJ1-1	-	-	TGCACCAGCAGCCATACGGGGACAGGGGGATTCAGGGACACTGAAGCTTTCTTT	CTSSHTGTGGFRDTEAFF
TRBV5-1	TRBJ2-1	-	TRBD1	TGCGCCAGCAGCCCCCGCCCGACAGGGCTCTCCTACAATGAGCAGTTCTTC	CASSPRPTGLSYNEQFF
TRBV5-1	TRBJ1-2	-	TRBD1	TGCGCCAGCAGTCGGGACAGCTACTACACCTTC	CASSRDSYYTF
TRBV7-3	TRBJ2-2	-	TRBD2	TGTGCCAGCAGCCCCGGGACTAGCATATACGGGGAGCTGTTTTTT	CASSPGTSIYGELFF
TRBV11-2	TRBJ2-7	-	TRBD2	TGTGCCAGCAGCTTAGGTGGCAGCGGGGCCTACGAGCAGTACTTC	CASSLGGSGAYEQYF
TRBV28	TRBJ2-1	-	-	TGTGCCAGCAAACCAAAAGGAGGGGGGGGCTACAATGAGCAGTTCTTC	CASKPKGGGGYNEQFF
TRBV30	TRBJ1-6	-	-	TGTGCCTGGAGTGGACAGCTAAGTTCACCCCTCCACTTT	CAWSGQLSSPLHF
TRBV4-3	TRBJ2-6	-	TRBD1	TGCGCCAGCAGCCAAGATCCCGGACAGGGATTAGCTGGGGCCAACGTCCTGACTTTC	CASSQDPGQGLAGANVLTF
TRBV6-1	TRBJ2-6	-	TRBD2	TGTGCCAGCAGTGATAGCGGGACAATTGTCTCTGGGGCCAACGTCCTGACTTTC	CASSDSGTIVSGANVLTF
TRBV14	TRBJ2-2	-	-	TGTGCCAGCAGCCAACAGGGGCCGAACACCGGGGAGCTGTTTTTT	CASSQQGPNTGELFF
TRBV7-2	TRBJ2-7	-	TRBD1	TGTGCCAGCAGCCGACGGGACAGAGCCTACGAGCAGTACTTC	CASSRRDRAYEQYF
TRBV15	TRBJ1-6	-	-	TGTGCCACCAGCAGGGCCGTTTGGAGCTCCTATAATTCACCCCTCCACTTT	CATSRAVWSSYNSPLHF
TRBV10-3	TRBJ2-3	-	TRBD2	TGTGCCATCAGTGAGTCGAATAAAGCGGGGGAGAGGGATACGCAGTATTTT	CAISESNKAGERDTQYF
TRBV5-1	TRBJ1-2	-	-	TGCGCCAGCAGCTCCGTCGGCAGCCCGACTCCTAACTATGGCTACACCTTC	CASSSVGSPTPNYGYTF
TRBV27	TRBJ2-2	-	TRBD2	TGTGCCAGCAGTTTGGCGGGGGGGCCCGGCGGGGAGCTGTTTTTT	CASSLAGGPGGELFF
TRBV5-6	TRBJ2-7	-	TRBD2	TGTGCCAGCAGCTCCGGACTAACTAGCGGGGAACCTTACGAGCAGTACTTC	CASSSGLTSGEPYEQYF
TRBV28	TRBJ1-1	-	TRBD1	TGTGCCAGCAGTTTCTTGGCAGGGGGCGGTTTCAGCACTGAAGCTTTCTTT	CASSFLAGGGFSTEAFF
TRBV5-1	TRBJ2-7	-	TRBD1	TGCGCCAGCAGCTTGGCCGGGACAGGGGGTTTGAGCTACGAGCAGTACTTC	CASSLAGTGGLSYEQYF
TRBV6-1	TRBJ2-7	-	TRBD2	TGTGCCAGCAGCGGACTAGCCCGCCTCGACGAGCAGTACTTC	CASSGLARLDEQYF
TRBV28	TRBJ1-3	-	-	TGTGCCAGCAGTGCAAACTCCAGGGGCTCTGGAAACACCATATATTTT	CASSANSRGSGNTIYF
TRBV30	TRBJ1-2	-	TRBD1	TGTGCCTGGAGCGCGACAGGGGCTTACTATGGCTACACCTTC	CAWSATGAYYGYTF
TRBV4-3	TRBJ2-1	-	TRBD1	TGCGCCAGCAGCCAGGAGACAGGGAGTCGTGAGCAGTTCTTC	CASSQETGSREQFF
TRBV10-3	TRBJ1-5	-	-	TGTGCCATCCGAGACAGCCTCGGCAATCAGCCCCAGCATTTT	CAIRDSLGNQPQHF
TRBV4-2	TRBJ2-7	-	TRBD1	TGTGCCAGCAGCCAGTCAGGGGGAACCAGCTCCTACGAGCAGTACTTC	CASSQSGGTSSYEQYF
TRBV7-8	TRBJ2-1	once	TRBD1	TGTGCCAGCAGGGGCGGGACAGGGTGGAATGAGCAGTTCTTC	CASRGGTGWNEQFF
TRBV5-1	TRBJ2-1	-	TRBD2	TGCGCCAGCAGCACGAGCGGGGGGGCCTTGAATGAGCAGTTCTTC	CASSTSGGALNEQFF
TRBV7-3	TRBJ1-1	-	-	TGTGCCAGCAGCTTAACCCGAGAAGCCATGAACACTGAAGCTTTCTTT	CASSLTREAMNTEAFF
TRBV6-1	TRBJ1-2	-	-	TGTGCCAGCAGTGAACCCTCGGGGAGGGGATATGGCTACACCTTC	CASSEPSGRGYGYTF
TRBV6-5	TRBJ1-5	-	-	TGTGCCAGCAGTTACTCGAATTGGGGGGATCAGCCCCAGCATTTT	CASSYSNWGDQPQHF
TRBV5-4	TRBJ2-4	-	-	TGTGCCAGCAGCTCGGCCGGAGGGCGGAAAAACATTCAGTACTTC	CASSSAGGRKNIQYF
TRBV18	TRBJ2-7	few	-	TGTGCCAGCTCACCATACAGGGATCGGGGCGAGCAGTACTTC	CASSPYRDRGEQYF
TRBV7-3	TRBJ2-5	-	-	TGTGCCAGCAGCCCAAACTACCAAGAGACCCAGTACTTC	CASSPNYQETQYF
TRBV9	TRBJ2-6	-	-	TGTGCCAGCCAAGACCACGGGGGCTCTGGGGCCAACGTCCTGACTTTC	CASQDHGGSGANVLTF
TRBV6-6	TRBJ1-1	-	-	TGTGCCAGCAGTTATGAAACGGGAGCGAACACTGAAGCTTTCTTT	CASSYETGANTEAFF
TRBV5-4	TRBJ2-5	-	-	TGTGCCAGCAGCTTGGGCCAGCAAGAGACCCAGTACTTC	CASSLGQQETQYF
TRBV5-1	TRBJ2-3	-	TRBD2	TGCGCCAGCAGCCCAACCGGGGTGGCGGGGGGGCCAGATACGCAGTATTTT	CASSPTGVAGGPDTQYF
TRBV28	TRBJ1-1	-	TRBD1	TGTGCCAGCAACCTAGGACAGGGCTGGCTTATGAACACTGAAGCTTTCTTT	CASNLGQGWLMNTEAFF
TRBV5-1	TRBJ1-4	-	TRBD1	TGCGCCAGCAGCTTGGCCGGGACAGGCCAGAATGAAAAACTGTTTTTT	CASSLAGTGQNEKLFF
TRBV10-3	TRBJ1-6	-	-	TGTGCCATCAGTGGTGGGGGGATCTTCAATAATTCACCCCTCCACTTT	CAISGGGIFNNSPLHF
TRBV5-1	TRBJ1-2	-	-	TGCGCCAGCAGTAATGGCAGGGACTATGGCTACACCTTC	CASSNGRDYGYTF
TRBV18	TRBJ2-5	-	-	TGTGCCAGCTCACTCGACACAATTAAAGAGACCCAGTACTTC	CASSLDTIKETQYF
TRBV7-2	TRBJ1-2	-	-	TGTGCCAGCTACGGGCTTGGGAGAAGCTATGGCTACACCTTC	CASYGLGRSYGYTF
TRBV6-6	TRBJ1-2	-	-	TGTGCCAGCAGTAACCCGACAGGCCTCTCTTATGGCTACACCTTC	CASSNPTGLSYGYTF
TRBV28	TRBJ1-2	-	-	TGTGCCAGCAGTCTCAGGCATTACGGCTACACCTTC	CASSLRHYGYTF
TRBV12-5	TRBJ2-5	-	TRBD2	TGTGCTAGCAGCGGGGGGGCAGAAGAGACCCAGTACTTC	CASSGGAEETQYF
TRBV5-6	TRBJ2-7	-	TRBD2	TGTGCCAGCAGCCCTACCCTAGCGGGGGGCCTAACAACCTACGAGCAGTACTTC	CASSPTLAGGLTTYEQYF